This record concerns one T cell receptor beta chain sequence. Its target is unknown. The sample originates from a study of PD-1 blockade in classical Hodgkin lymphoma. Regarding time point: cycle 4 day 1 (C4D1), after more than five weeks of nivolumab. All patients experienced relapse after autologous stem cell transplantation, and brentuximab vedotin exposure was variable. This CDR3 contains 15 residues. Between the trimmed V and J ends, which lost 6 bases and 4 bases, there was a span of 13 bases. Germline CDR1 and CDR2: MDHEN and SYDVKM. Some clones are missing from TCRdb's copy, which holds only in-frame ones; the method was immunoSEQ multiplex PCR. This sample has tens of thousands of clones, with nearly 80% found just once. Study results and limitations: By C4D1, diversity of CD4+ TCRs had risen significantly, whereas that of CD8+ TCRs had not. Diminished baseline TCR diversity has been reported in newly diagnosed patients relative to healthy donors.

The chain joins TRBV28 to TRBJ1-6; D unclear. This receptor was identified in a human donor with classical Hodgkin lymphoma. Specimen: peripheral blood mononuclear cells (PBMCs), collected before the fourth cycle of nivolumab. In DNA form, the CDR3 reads TGTGCCAGCAGAATCACGACACGTTATAATTCACCCCTCCACTTT. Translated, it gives CASRITTRYNSPLHF.